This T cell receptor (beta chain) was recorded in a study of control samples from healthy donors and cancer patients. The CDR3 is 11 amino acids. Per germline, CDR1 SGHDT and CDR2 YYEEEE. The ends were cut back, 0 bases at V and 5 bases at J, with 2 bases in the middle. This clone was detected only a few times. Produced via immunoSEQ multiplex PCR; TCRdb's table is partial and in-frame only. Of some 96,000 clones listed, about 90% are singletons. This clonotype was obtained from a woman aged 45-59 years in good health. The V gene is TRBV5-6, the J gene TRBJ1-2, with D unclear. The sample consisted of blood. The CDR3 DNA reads TGTGCCAGCAGCTTGGGGTATGGCTACACCTTC. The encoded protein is CASSLGYGYTF.